This T cell receptor beta chain was captured by sequencing in a study of cytomegalovirus exposure and HLA in healthy donors. Study context: There were roughly 80 million unique TCRs (from HLA-typed donors) in an early data release.

General study findings and limits: Several V segments, TRBV6-2 and TRBV6-3 among them, could not be told apart and were dropped.

Turning to this clone: Its antigen remains unknown.

Trimming took off 0 bases at V and 1 base at J, with 7 bases between the two ends. CDR1 and CDR2 (germline): KGHSH, LQKENI. The CDR3 runs to 15 residues. There were likely unrecorded immune exposures, though donors were nominally healthy when sampled. PCR used 60 Vbeta primers and 13 Jbeta primers. TCRdb's copy holds only in-frame clones and misses some; the assay was immunoSEQ multiplex PCR. In the table there are around 80,000 clones, around 70% of which are singletons. The TCR comes from a man between 40 and 49 years old in good health and CMV-seropositive. The rearrangement joins TRBV18 to TRBJ1-3; D remains ambiguous. Sequenced: PBMCs. This CDR3 is CASSPPSLSGNTIYF. In nucleotides, the CDR3 is TGTGCCAGCTCACCACCAAGCTTATCTGGAAACACCATATATTTT.